The clone carrying this T cell receptor beta chain appeared a few times. Its antigen is as yet unknown. The donors, nominally healthy at sampling, likely had unrecorded immune exposures. These data are taken from a study of cytomegalovirus exposure and HLA in healthy donors. In the PCR, 60 Vbeta and 13 Jbeta primers were used. Data came from immunoSEQ multiplex PCR; TCRdb stores just in-frame clones and leaves some out. The sample has roughly 40,000 clones, around 81% seen once. Study observations and caveats: When analyzed later, the rates of TCR association showed variation by HLA locus, with DRB1 the most and HLA-C the fewest. A later analysis reportedly found fewer N-insertions in an Asian-associated ancestry cluster than the roughly 700-donor mean. About 87% or about 30% of the time was how often most TCR beta V segments were productive, according to an earlier analysis.

This CDR3 is 16 amino acids long. Germline CDR1 SGHAT, CDR2 FQNNGV. The sample comprised PBMCs. The receptor was isolated from a woman aged 40 to 50 in good health and CMV-seronegative. V and J are TRBV11-2 and TRBJ2-5; 8 bases agree with TRBD2. The J call may be wrong; the DNA end is better matched by TRBJ2-7. This chain's CDR3 is CASSLVRGGRNYEQYF. CDR3 nucleotide sequence: TGTGCCAGCAGCTTAGTTCGGGGGGGCCGAAACTACGAGCAGTACTTC.